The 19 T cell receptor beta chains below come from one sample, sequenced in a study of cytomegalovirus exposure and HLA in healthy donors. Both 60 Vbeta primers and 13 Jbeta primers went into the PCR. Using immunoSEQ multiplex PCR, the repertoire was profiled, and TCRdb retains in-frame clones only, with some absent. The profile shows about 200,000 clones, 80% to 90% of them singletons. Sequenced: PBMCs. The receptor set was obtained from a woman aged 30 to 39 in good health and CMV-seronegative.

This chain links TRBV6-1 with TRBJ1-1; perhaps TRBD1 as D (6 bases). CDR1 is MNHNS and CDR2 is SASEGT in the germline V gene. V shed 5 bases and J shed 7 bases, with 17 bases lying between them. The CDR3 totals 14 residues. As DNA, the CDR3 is TGTGCCAGCAGTAATCCGACAGGAGTCAGTGAAGCTTTCTTT. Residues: CASSNPTGVSEAFF.

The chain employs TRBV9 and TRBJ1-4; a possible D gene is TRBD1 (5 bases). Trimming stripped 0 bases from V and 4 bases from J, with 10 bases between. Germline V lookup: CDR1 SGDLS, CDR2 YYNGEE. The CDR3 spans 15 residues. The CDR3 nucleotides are TGTGCCAGCAGCGTAGGGGGGGATGGTAATGAAAAACTGTTTTTT. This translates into CASSVGGDGNEKLFF.

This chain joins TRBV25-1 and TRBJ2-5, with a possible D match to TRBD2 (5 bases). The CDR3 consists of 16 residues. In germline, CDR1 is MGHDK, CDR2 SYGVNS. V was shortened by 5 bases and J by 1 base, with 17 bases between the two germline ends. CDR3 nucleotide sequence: TGTGCCAGCAGTCCTCTTCACAGAAGCGGCCAAGAGACCCAGTACTTC. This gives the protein CASSPLHRSGQETQYF.

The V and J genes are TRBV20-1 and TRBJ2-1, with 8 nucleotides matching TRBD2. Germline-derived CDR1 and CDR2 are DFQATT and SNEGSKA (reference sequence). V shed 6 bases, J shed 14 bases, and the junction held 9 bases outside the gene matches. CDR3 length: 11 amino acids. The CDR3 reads CSAQKAGVEFF. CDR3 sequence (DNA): TGCAGTGCCCAAAAAGCGGGAGTGGAGTTCTTC.

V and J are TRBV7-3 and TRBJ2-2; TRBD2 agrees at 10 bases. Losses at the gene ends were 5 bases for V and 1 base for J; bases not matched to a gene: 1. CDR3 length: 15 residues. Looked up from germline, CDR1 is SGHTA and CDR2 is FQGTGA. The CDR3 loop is CASSRTSGNTGELFF. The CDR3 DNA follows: TGTGCCAGCAGCAGGACTAGCGGGAACACCGGGGAGCTGTTTTTT.

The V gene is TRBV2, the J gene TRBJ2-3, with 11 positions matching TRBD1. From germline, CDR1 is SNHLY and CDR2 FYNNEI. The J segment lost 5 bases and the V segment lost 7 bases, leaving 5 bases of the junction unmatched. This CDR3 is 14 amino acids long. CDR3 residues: CASIRDRGIDTQYF. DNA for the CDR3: TGTGCCAGCATAAGGGACAGGGGGATAGATACGCAGTATTTT. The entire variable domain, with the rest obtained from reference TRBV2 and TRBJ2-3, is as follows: EPEVTQTPSHQVTQMGQEVILRCVPISNHLYFYWYRQILGQKVEFLVSFYNNEISEKSEIFDDQFSVERPDGSNFTLKIRSTKLEDSAMYFCASIRDRGIDTQYFGPGTRLTVL.

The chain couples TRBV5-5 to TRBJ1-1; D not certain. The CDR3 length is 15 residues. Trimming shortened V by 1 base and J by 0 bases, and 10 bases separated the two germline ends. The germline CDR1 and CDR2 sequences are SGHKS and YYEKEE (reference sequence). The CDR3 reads CASSLLRYLNTEAFF. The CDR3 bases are TGTGCCAGCAGCTTGTTGCGGTACTTGAACACTGAAGCTTTCTTT.

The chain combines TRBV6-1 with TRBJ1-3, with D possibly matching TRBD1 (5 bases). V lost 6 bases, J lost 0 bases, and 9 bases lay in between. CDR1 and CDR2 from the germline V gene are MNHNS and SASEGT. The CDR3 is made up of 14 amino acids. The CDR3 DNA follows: TGTGCCAGCAGACCCGACAGCTCTGGAAACACCATATATTTT. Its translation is CASRPDSSGNTIYF.

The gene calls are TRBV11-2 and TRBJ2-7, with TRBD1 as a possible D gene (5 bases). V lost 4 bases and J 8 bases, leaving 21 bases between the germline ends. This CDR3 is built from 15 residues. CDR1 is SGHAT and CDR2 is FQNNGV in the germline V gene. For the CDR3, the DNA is TGTGCCAGCAGCTCTATTGGGCAGGGTCAATGGAAGCAGTACTTC. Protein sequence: CASSSIGQGQWKQYF.

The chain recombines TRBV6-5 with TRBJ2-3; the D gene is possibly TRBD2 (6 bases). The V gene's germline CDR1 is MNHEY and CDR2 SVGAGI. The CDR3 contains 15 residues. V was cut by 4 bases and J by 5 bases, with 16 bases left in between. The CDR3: CASSSGGGSGDTQYF. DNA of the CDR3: TGTGCCAGCAGTTCCGGTGGGGGGAGCGGAGATACGCAGTATTTT.

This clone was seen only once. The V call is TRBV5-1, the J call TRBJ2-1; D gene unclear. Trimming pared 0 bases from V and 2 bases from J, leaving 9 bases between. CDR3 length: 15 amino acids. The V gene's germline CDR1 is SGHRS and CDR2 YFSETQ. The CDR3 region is CASSLGQLTYNEQFF. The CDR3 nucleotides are TGCGCCAGCAGCTTGGGACAACTTACCTACAATGAGCAGTTCTTC. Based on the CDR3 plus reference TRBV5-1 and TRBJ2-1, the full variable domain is KAGVTQTPRYLIKTRGQQVTLSCSPISGHRSVSWYQQTPGQGLQFLFEYFSETQRNKGNFPGRFSGRQFSNSRSEMNVSTLELGDSALYLCASSLGQLTYNEQFFGPGTRLTVL.

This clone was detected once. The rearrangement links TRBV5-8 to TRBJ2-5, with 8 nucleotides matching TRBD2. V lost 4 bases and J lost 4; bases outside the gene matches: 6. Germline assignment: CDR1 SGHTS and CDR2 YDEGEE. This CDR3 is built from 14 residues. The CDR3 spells CASSASGGRETQYF. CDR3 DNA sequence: TGTGCCAGCAGCGCAAGCGGGGGTCGAGAGACCCAGTACTTC.

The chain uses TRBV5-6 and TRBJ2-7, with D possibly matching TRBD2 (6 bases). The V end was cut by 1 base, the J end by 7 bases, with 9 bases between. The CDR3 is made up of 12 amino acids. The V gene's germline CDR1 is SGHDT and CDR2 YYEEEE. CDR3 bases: TGTGCCAGCAGCTTGTTACTAGCTGAGCAGTACTTC. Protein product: CASSLLLAEQYF.

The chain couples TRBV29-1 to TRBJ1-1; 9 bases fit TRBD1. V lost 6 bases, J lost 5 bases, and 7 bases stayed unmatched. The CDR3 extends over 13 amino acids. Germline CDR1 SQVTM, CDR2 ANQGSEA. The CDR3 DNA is TGCAGCGTCCTCCAACAGGGGGCGACTGAAGCTTTCTTT. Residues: CSVLQQGATEAFF.

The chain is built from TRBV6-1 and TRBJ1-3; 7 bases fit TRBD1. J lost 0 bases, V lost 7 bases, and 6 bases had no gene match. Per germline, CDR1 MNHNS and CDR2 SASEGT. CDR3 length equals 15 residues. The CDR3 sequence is CASTRDSSSGNTIYF. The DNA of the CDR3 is TGTGCCAGCACCCGGGACAGCTCCTCTGGAAACACCATATATTTT.

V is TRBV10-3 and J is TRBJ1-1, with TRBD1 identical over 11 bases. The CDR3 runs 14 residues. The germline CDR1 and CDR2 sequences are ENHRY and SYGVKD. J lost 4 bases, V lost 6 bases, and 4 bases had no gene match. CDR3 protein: CAIRGQGEATEAFF. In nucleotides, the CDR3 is TGTGCCATCAGGGGACAGGGGGAGGCCACTGAAGCTTTCTTT.

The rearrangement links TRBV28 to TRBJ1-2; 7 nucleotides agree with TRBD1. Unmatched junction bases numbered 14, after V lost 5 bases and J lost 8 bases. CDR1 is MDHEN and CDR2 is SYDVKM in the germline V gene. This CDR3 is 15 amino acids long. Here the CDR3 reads CASSPLLRQGPGYTF. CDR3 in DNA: TGTGCCAGCAGTCCCCTACTGAGACAGGGTCCCGGCTACACCTTC.

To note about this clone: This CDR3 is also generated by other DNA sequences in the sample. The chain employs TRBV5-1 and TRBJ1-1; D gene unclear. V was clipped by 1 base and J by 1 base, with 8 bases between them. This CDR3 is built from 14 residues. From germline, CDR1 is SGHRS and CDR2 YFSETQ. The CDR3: CASSLYGQNTEAFF. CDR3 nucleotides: TGCGCCAGCAGCTTGTATGGGCAGAACACTGAAGCTTTCTTT. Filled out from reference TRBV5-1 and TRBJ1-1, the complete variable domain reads KAGVTQTPRYLIKTRGQQVTLSCSPISGHRSVSWYQQTPGQGLQFLFEYFSETQRNKGNFPGRFSGRQFSNSRSEMNVSTLELGDSALYLCASSLYGQNTEAFFGQGTRLTVV.

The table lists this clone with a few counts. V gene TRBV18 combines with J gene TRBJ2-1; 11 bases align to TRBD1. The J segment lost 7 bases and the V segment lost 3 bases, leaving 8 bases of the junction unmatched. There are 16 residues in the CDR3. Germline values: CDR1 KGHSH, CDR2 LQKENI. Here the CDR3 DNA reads TGTGCCAGCTCACCTCACGGCGGGACAGGGGGGAATGAGCAGTTCTTC. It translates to CASSPHGGTGGNEQFF.